One and the same sample provided the 23 T cell receptor beta chains below, sequenced in a study of CD8 T cells in Susac syndrome (dated by TCRdb to between 2018 and 2020). The library was obtained by the immunoSEQ multiplex PCR assay. RNA was extracted using the RNeasy kit, and about 0.5 to 1 ug of the RNA was reverse transcribed with random hexamers. TCRdb trimmed the raw reads at Q25, called clones with MiXCR and kept productive beta chains. Rows merge per CDR3 protein into single entries with the most common DNA and genes. The sample yields roughly 200,000 distinct CDR3 sequences; approximately 96% were counted once. Together, the top ten hold more than 0.09% of the sample. What was sequenced was CD4+ T cells from PBMCs. These receptors originate from a human donor with multiple sclerosis.

The genes are TRBV7-2 and TRBJ2-4; 7 bases map to TRBD2. Germline V gene sequence: CDR1 SGHTA, CDR2 FQGNSA. V gave up 5 bases and J gave up 0 bases; unmatched junction bases: 13. This CDR3 contains 18 residues. The CDR3 DNA follows: TGTGCCAGCAGCCCGATGGGGAGCGGGGCCCTAGCCAAAAACATTCAGTACTTC. It encodes CASSPMGSGALAKNIQYF. The full variable domain, completed using reference TRBV7-2 and TRBJ2-4, is GAGVSQSPSNKVTEKGKDVELRCDPISGHTALYWYRQSLGQGLEFLIYFQGNSAPDKSGLPSDRFSAERTGGSVSTLTIQRTQQEDSAVYLCASSPMGSGALAKNIQYFGAGTRLSVL.

This clonotype has just one count. This chain uses TRBV29-1 with TRBJ2-3; D unclear. Trimming took 8 bases from V and 0 from J, leaving 12 bases between them. The CDR3 has 13 residues. Germline CDR1 reads SQVTM; CDR2 reads ANQGSEA. CDR3 sequence reads: CSTRPSSTDTQYF. DNA of the CDR3: TGCAGCACACGCCCCTCTAGCACAGATACGCAGTATTTT.

This clonotype turned up a few times. V usage is TRBV18 and J usage is TRBJ1-1; D is unclear. V was shortened by 6 bases and J by 3 bases, with 11 bases between the two germline ends. The CDR3 contains 13 residues. Germline-derived CDR1 and CDR2 are KGHSH and LQKENI. The chain's CDR3 is CASSLGGDTEAFF. CDR3 sequence (DNA): TGTGCCAGCTCCCTTGGCGGGGACACTGAAGCTTTCTTT.

This clonotype was seen once. The chain employs TRBV30 and TRBJ2-3; D perhaps matches TRBD2 (5 bases). Trimming shortened V by 0 bases and J by 6 bases, and 13 bases separated the two germline ends. This CDR3 spans 14 amino acids. The germline gives CDR1 GTSNPN, CDR2 SVGIG (reference sequence). CDR3 loop: CAWSVGQPGDTQYF. The CDR3 DNA sequence: TGTGCCTGGAGTGTAGGGCAGCCGGGGGATACGCAGTATTTT.

The gene calls are TRBV30 and TRBJ2-7; D is uncertain. Germline V lookup: CDR1 GTSNPN, CDR2 SVGIG (reference sequence). Trimming pared 5 bases from V and 3 bases from J, leaving 11 bases between. This CDR3 is 12 amino acids long. CDR3 nucleotides: TGTGCCTGGCAGTCGGGTGGCTACGAGCAGTACTTC. Translated, it gives CAWQSGGYEQYF.

This chain links TRBV25-1 with TRBJ2-3; possible D gene TRBD1, 5 bases. V was shortened by 0 bases and J by 2 bases, with 9 bases between the two germline ends. This CDR3 spans 15 amino acids. CDR1 and CDR2 from the germline V gene are MGHDK and SYGVNS. The CDR3 DNA reads TGTGCCAGCAGTGAATATGGGGCCACCACAGATACGCAGTATTTT. Protein: CASSEYGATTDTQYF. Variable domain in full (rest from reference TRBV25-1 and TRBJ2-3): EADIYQTPRYLVIGTGKKITLECSQTMGHDKMYWYQQDPGMELHLIHYSYGVNSTEKGDLSSESTVSRIRTEHFPLTLESARPSHTSQYLCASSEYGATTDTQYFGPGTRLTVL.

V usage is TRBV24-1 and J usage is TRBJ2-3; TRBD2 agrees at 15 bases. The CDR3 has 18 residues. V was pared by 3 bases and J by 6 bases, with 9 bases of the junction left unmatched. The germline CDR1 and CDR2 sequences are KGHDR and SFDVKD. CDR3 nucleotide sequence: TGTGCCACCAGTGATAGCAGAGGGACTAGCGGGGGGTGGGATACGCAGTATTTT. Translating it yields CATSDSRGTSGGWDTQYF.

The chain recombines TRBV30 with TRBJ1-6, with TRBD1 matching 9 bases. The CDR3 is 13 residues long. V lost 4 bases to trimming and J lost 9 bases; unmatched junction nucleotides: 4. Germline V gives CDR1 GTSNPN, CDR2 SVGIG (reference sequence). The CDR3 protein is CAWKGQGSSPLHF. CDR3 sequence (DNA): TGTGCCTGGAAGGGACAGGGTAGTTCACCCCTCCACTTT.

The chain recombines TRBV7-6 with TRBJ2-1; weak D call: TRBD1 (6 bases). CDR3 length: 14 amino acids. Germline V gene data show CDR1 as SGHVS and CDR2 as FNYEAQ. Trimming shortened V by 3 bases and J by 3 bases, and 9 bases separated the two germline ends. The CDR3 sequence is CASSLSGVYNEQFF. CDR3 coding DNA: TGTGCCAGCAGCTTGTCAGGGGTCTACAATGAGCAGTTCTTC.

The rearrangement joins TRBV20-1 to TRBJ2-5, with 9 bases fitting TRBD2. Per the germline V gene, CDR1 is DFQATT and CDR2 is SNEGSKA (reference sequence). The CDR3 has 13 residues. Trimming removed 4 bases from V and 5 bases from J; junction bases left unmatched: 5. The CDR3 spells CSATSGLAETQYF. The CDR3, as DNA: TGCAGTGCTACCTCGGGACTAGCTGAGACCCAGTACTTC.

The V call is TRBV6-5, the J call TRBJ2-1, with D perhaps TRBD2 (5 bases). The V gene lost 7 bases and the J gene lost 2 bases, with 15 bases spanning the gap. Germline V gene lookup returns CDR1 MNHEY and CDR2 SVGAGI. The CDR3 length is 15 residues. The CDR3 protein is CASNQRGSPYNEQFF. The CDR3 DNA reads as TGTGCCAGCAATCAGAGAGGGTCCCCCTACAATGAGCAGTTCTTC.

V and J are TRBV30 and TRBJ1-1, with D unclear. Germline V CDR1 and CDR2: GTSNPN, SVGIG (reference sequence). This CDR3 contains 14 residues. V was trimmed by 4 bases and J by 5 bases, leaving 17 bases between them. This CDR3 is CAWISWRVRTEAFF. The CDR3, as DNA: TGTGCCTGGATTAGTTGGCGGGTTCGGACTGAAGCTTTCTTT.

The rearrangement links TRBV5-1 to TRBJ2-7; D call uncertain. Germline loops: CDR1 SGHRS, CDR2 YFSETQ. V lost 5 bases and J 2 bases, leaving 11 bases between the germline ends. The CDR3 runs 13 residues. The CDR3 loop reads CASSTTRTYEQYF. The CDR3 DNA follows: TGCGCCAGCAGTACTACAAGGACCTACGAGCAGTACTTC.

This clonotype was found once. The chain couples TRBV7-6 to TRBJ1-6; weak D call: TRBD1 (6 bases). This CDR3 spans 15 amino acids. Germline CDR1 is SGHVS and CDR2 is FNYEAQ. Trimming removed 3 bases from V and 10 bases from J, with 16 bases in between. The CDR3 reads CASSFGAQGGSPLHF. The CDR3 region has the DNA TGTGCCAGCAGCTTCGGTGCACAGGGTGGATCACCCCTCCACTTT.

This chain links TRBV29-1 with TRBJ2-7, with TRBD1 identical over 7 bases. Germline values: CDR1 SQVTM, CDR2 ANQGSEA. The junction had 5 bases not matched to a gene; V was cut back by 6 bases and J by 3 bases. The CDR3 runs 12 residues. The CDR3 here is CSVGHRGYEQYF. The CDR3 bases are TGCAGCGTCGGCCACAGGGGCTACGAGCAGTACTTC.

Only one count was recorded for this clonotype. The V gene is TRBV6-9, the J gene TRBJ1-5; D is possibly TRBD1 (6 bases). Germline CDR1 and CDR2: MNHGY and SVAAGI. V was pared by 0 bases and J by 3 bases, with 18 bases between. The CDR3 spans 18 residues. CDR3 sequence (DNA): TGTGCCAGCAGTTATTCGAGGGGAGGGGGTATAAACAATCAGCCCCAGCATTTT. It yields the protein CASSYSRGGGINNQPQHF.

V and J are TRBV30 and TRBJ1-3; D remains ambiguous. With 2 bases removed from V and 0 bases from J, the gap between germline ends came to 14 bases. The CDR3 runs 16 residues. CDR1 is GTSNPN and CDR2 is SVGIG in the germline V gene (reference sequence). As DNA, the CDR3 is TGTGCCTGGAGTCGGCTCCTCCCCACCTCTGGAAACACCATATATTTT. It specifies CAWSRLLPTSGNTIYF.

The sample holds one count of this clonotype. The rearrangement links TRBV9 to TRBJ2-1; TRBD1 matches at 7 bases. The V gene end was trimmed by 0 bases and the J gene end by 6 bases; junction bases not matched to a gene: 0. The CDR3 extends over 13 amino acids. Germline lookup yields CDR1 SGDLS and CDR2 YYNGEE. The CDR3 here is CASSVGQGNEQFF. As DNA, the CDR3 is TGTGCCAGCAGCGTAGGACAGGGCAATGAGCAGTTCTTC.

This chain links TRBV29-1 with TRBJ2-1; 10 bases align to TRBD1. Germline trimming cut 6 bases from V and 2 bases from J; bases unmatched to any gene: 4. The CDR3 sequence is 14 residues long. Germline V lookup: CDR1 SQVTM, CDR2 ANQGSEA. CDR3: CSVRDRGPYNEQFF. The CDR3 region has the DNA TGCAGCGTACGGGACAGGGGACCCTACAATGAGCAGTTCTTC.

Here the CDR3 reads CASSQDSYNEQFF. The CDR3 DNA reads TGTGCCAGCAGCCAGGACAGTTACAATGAGCAGTTCTTC. This chain connects TRBV7-6 to TRBJ2-1; weak D call: TRBD1 (6 bases). The germline V gene encodes CDR1 SGHVS and CDR2 FNYEAQ. Trimming pared 5 bases from V and 4 bases from J, leaving 9 bases between. The CDR3 has 13 amino acids.

V gene TRBV6-4 combines with J gene TRBJ2-2; D perhaps matches TRBD2 (6 bases). In germline, CDR1 is MRHNA, CDR2 SNTAGT. Trimming pared 0 bases from V and 6 bases from J, leaving 8 bases between. The CDR3 spans 14 residues. The CDR3 protein is CASSDSGGAGELFF. The CDR3 bases are TGTGCCAGCAGTGACTCGGGCGGGGCCGGGGAGCTGTTTTTT.

The genes are TRBV12-3 or TRBV12-4 and TRBJ1-5; the D is unclear. The CDR3 loop spans 12 amino acids. Trimming stripped 3 bases from V and 7 bases from J, with 7 bases between. For the CDR3, the DNA is TGTGCCAGCAGTTTTGTAGGGCAGCCCCAGCATTTT. Its protein is CASSFVGQPQHF.

This clonotype was detected only once. The CDR3: CASSLARTGNGYTF. For the CDR3, the DNA is TGTGCCAGCAGCTTAGCCCGGACAGGCAATGGCTACACCTTC. The V and J genes are TRBV11-3 and TRBJ1-2; 7 bases fit TRBD1. The ends lost 1 base at V and 6 bases at J; junction bases unmatched: 5. Germline CDR1 and CDR2: SGHNT and YENEEA. The CDR3 covers 14 residues.